These T cell receptor beta chains were read from a single sample in a study of cytomegalovirus exposure and HLA in healthy donors. Only in-frame clones appear in the TCRdb table, and some are missing; sequencing was by immunoSEQ multiplex PCR. The sample contains about 140,000 clones, 73% of which appear only once. Sequencing used PBMCs. The source of these receptors is a woman in her forties in good health and CMV-seronegative. Both conserved end residues are part of each CDR3. The D gene is left open where the match is weak. The size of a clone is reported for some rows only, either as once, few or many, or as a class for expanded clones.

TRBD2,TRBV5-6,NA,TRBJ2-5,CASSQGTSVETQYF,TGTGCCAGCAGCCAAGGGACTAGTGTGGAGACCCAGTACTTC
NA,TRBV27,NA,TRBJ2-3,CASSPSTDTQYF,TGTGCCAGCAGCCCATCCACAGATACGCAGTATTTT
TRBD1,TRBV15,NA,TRBJ1-4,CATSRDEGPGQGDINEKLFF,TGTGCCACCAGCAGAGATGAGGGACCGGGACAGGGGGATATTAATGAAAAACTGTTTTTT
TRBD1,TRBV27,few,TRBJ1-5,CASSSPGTGIQPQHF,TGTGCCAGCAGTTCACCCGGGACAGGGATTCAGCCCCAGCATTTT
NA,TRBV6-1,once,TRBJ1-1,CASSDWQGNTEAFF,TGTGCCAGCAGTGATTGGCAGGGGAACACTGAAGCTTTCTTT
NA,TRBV28,NA,TRBJ1-5,CASSTGWGQPQHF,TGTGCCAGCAGCACAGGGTGGGGACAGCCCCAGCATTTT
TRBD1,TRBV28,NA,TRBJ2-1,CASSLNAGGEQFF,TGTGCCAGCAGTCTCAATGCAGGGGGTGAGCAGTTCTTC
NA,TRBV5-6,NA,TRBJ2-1,CASRIGGYNEQFF,TGTGCCAGCAGAATAGGGGGATACAATGAGCAGTTCTTC
NA,TRBV19,NA,TRBJ1-2,CASSINRAANYGYTF,TGTGCCAGTAGTATTAACCGTGCGGCTAACTATGGCTACACCTTC
NA,TRBV7-9,NA,TRBJ1-2,CASSLTDSSIGYTF,TGTGCCAGCAGCTTAACGGACTCTTCGATTGGCTACACCTTC
NA,TRBV19,NA,TRBJ1-3,CASSMAAAGNTIYF,TGTGCCAGTAGTATGGCGGCAGCTGGAAACACCATATATTTT
TRBD1,TRBV28,NA,TRBJ1-5,CASSSGQGSNQPQHF,TGTGCCAGCAGTTCGGGACAGGGAAGCAATCAGCCCCAGCATTTT
NA,TRBV5-1,NA,TRBJ2-5,CASSLASRGETQYF,TGCGCCAGCAGCTTGGCCTCTAGAGGGGAGACCCAGTACTTC
TRBD1,TRBV18,NA,TRBJ2-3,CASSPPGQGRSITQYF,TGTGCCAGCTCACCACCGGGACAGGGAAGGTCCATTACGCAGTATTTT
NA,TRBV6-1,few,TRBJ1-5,CASSEHRDQPQHF,TGTGCCAGCAGTGAACACAGGGATCAGCCCCAGCATTTT
TRBD1,TRBV7-2,NA,TRBJ1-5,CASSLYRGVNQPQHF,TGTGCCAGCAGCTTATACAGGGGGGTAAATCAGCCCCAGCATTTT
NA,TRBV6-1,NA,TRBJ1-1,CASSELRDMNTEAFF,TGTGCCAGCAGTGAATTAAGGGACATGAACACTGAAGCTTTCTTT
TRBD1,TRBV9,NA,TRBJ1-1,CASSASGTGFTEAFF,TGTGCCAGCAGCGCATCCGGGACAGGTTTCACTGAAGCTTTCTTT
TRBD2,TRBV27,NA,TRBJ2-1,CASSSYSGGATLYNEQFF,TGTGCCAGCAGTTCATATAGCGGGGGGGCAACCCTCTACAATGAGCAGTTCTTC
NA,TRBV5-1,NA,TRBJ2-3,CASSLGSTDTQYF,TGCGCCAGCAGTCTAGGTAGCACAGATACGCAGTATTTT
NA,TRBV6-1,NA,TRBJ2-1,CASSGGGISYNEQFF,TGTGCCAGCAGTGGCGGGGGCATCTCCTACAATGAGCAGTTCTTC
NA,TRBV19,NA,TRBJ2-7,CASKKGTEQYF,TGTGCCAGTAAAAAAGGGACAGAGCAGTACTTC
NA,TRBV29-1,NA,TRBJ2-6,CSVPSLSGANVLTF,TGCAGCGTCCCGAGCCTTTCTGGGGCCAACGTCCTGACTTTC
TRBD1,TRBV19,NA,TRBJ1-1,CASSTQGGNTEAFF,TGTGCCAGTAGTACACAGGGGGGGAACACTGAAGCTTTCTTT
NA,TRBV12-5,NA,TRBJ1-1,CASGPVNTEAFF,TGTGCTAGTGGTCCGGTGAACACTGAAGCTTTCTTT
TRBD1,TRBV5-1,NA,TRBJ2-5,CASTSGTGGYQETQYF,TGCGCCAGCACCTCCGGGACAGGGGGGTATCAAGAGACCCAGTACTTC
TRBD1,TRBV7-9,NA,TRBJ1-1,CASSSTGGGTEAFF,TGTGCCAGCAGCTCCACAGGGGGGGGCACTGAAGCTTTCTTT
NA,TRBV7-2,NA,TRBJ1-2,CASSPPGNIIRGYTF,TGTGCCAGCAGCCCTCCGGGAAACATAATCCGTGGCTACACCTTC
TRBD2,TRBV5-1,NA,TRBJ2-1,CASSPGLAGLIDLRFF,TGCGCCAGCAGCCCAGGACTAGCGGGGCTCATCGATTTGAGGTTCTTC
TRBD1,TRBV7-9,once,TRBJ2-2,CASSRSGTGRTGELFF,TGTGCCAGCAGTCGCTCAGGGACAGGTCGCACCGGGGAGCTGTTTTTT
NA,TRBV11-3,NA,TRBJ2-3,CASSRGSKQYF,TGTGCCAGCAGCCGAGGGAGTAAGCAGTATTTT
TRBD1,TRBV28,NA,TRBJ1-1,CASSEQGAFVDTEAFF,TGTGCCAGCAGTGAACAGGGGGCGTTTGTCGACACTGAAGCTTTCTTT
NA,TRBV5-1,NA,TRBJ1-1,CASSSSQGSWTEAFF,TGCGCCAGCAGCTCTTCCCAGGGGTCATGGACTGAAGCTTTCTTT
NA,TRBV2,NA,TRBJ1-4,CASSEPGQVEKLFF,TGTGCCAGCAGTGAGCCGGGACAAGTTGAAAAACTGTTTTTT
NA,TRBV7-9,NA,TRBJ2-2,CASSLTLWRGTGELFF,TGTGCCAGCAGCCTGACCCTTTGGAGGGGAACCGGGGAGCTGTTTTTT
NA,TRBV7-2,NA,TRBJ2-3,CASSGGRRDTQYF,TGTGCCAGCAGTGGTGGCAGGAGGGATACGCAGTATTTT
TRBD1,TRBV7-9,NA,TRBJ2-6,CASSLPANYRGRANVLTF,TGTGCCAGCAGCTTGCCCGCCAATTACAGGGGACGGGCCAACGTCCTGACTTTC
TRBD1,TRBV7-6,NA,TRBJ2-1,CASSLAPTGDDEQFF,TGTGCCAGCAGCTTAGCGCCGACAGGGGATGATGAGCAGTTCTTC
TRBD2,TRBV2,NA,TRBJ2-1,CASTSGLAGNEQFF,TGTGCCAGCACCTCGGGACTAGCTGGCAATGAGCAGTTCTTC
NA,TRBV13,NA,TRBJ1-1,CASSLRGTGTEAFF,TGTGCCAGCAGCTTAAGGGGCACTGGGACTGAAGCTTTCTTT
TRBD1,TRBV7-8,NA,TRBJ1-5,CASSLTGDQPQHF,TGTGCCAGCAGCCTCACAGGGGACCAGCCCCAGCATTTT
TRBD1,TRBV2,once,TRBJ2-5,CASSSGSGTATQYF,TGTGCCAGCAGTAGTGGGTCCGGGACAGCTACCCAGTACTTC
NA,TRBV5-1,NA,TRBJ2-3,CATQIAVGTDTQYF,TGCGCCACCCAGATAGCGGTCGGCACAGATACGCAGTATTTT
NA,TRBV6-6,NA,TRBJ1-5,CASQGTDQPQHF,TGTGCCAGTCAGGGGACGGATCAGCCCCAGCATTTT
NA,TRBV5-4,NA,TRBJ2-5,CASSLRDKETQYF,TGTGCCAGCAGCCTACGGGACAAGGAGACCCAGTACTTC
NA,TRBV6-1,few,TRBJ1-6,CASIRSDNSPLHF,TGTGCCAGCATTAGATCCGATAATTCACCCCTCCACTTT
NA,TRBV4-3,NA,TRBJ2-5,CASSVGQQETQYF,TGCGCCAGCTCAGTTGGACAGCAAGAGACCCAGTACTTC